This T cell receptor beta chain was obtained from a study of shared clonotypes between healthy human individuals. As for the study in general: Contributing individuals were two females and a few males aged 18 to 49.

Sequencing was performed with immunoSEQ multiplex PCR; in TCRdb, only in-frame clones are kept and a portion is missing. The sample records over a million clones, approximately 68% being singletons. The CDR3 runs 16 residues. Trimming took 0 bases from V and 2 from J, leaving 13 bases between them. Germline CDR1 is SGHRS and CDR2 is YFSETQ. This chain links TRBV5-1 with TRBJ2-3, with D perhaps given as TRBD1 or TRBD2 (5 bases each). This sequence originates from a man younger than 35 in good health. The sample taken for sequencing was memory CD4+ T cells sorted from blood. Subset denoted: CD45RA-negative fraction. The CDR3 is CASSLGGTENTDTQYF. The CDR3 nucleotides are TGCGCCAGCAGCTTGGGTGGGACGGAAAACACAGATACGCAGTATTTT.